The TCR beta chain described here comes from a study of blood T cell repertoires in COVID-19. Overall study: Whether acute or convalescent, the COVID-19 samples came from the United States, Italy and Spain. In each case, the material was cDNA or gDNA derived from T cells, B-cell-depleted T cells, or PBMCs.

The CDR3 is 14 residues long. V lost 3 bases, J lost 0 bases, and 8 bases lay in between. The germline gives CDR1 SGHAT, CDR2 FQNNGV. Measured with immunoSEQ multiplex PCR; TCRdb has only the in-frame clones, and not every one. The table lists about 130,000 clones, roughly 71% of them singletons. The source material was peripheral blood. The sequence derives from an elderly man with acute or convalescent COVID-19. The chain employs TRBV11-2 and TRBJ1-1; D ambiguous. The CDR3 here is CASSFQVLNTEAFF. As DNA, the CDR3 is TGTGCCAGCAGCTTCCAGGTGTTGAACACTGAAGCTTTCTTT.